The sequence of this TCR beta chain was determined in a study of cytomegalovirus exposure and HLA in healthy donors. Overall study: The Caucasian-associated ancestry cluster contained 81% of the approximately 390 genotyped donors. Findings of the study overall: A later analysis appeared to link common viral pathogens to several of the most significant clusters. Cytomegalovirus association was listed for 164 TCR beta chains. Rare TCR sequences dominated, though some public TCRs recurred in many donors.

Concerning this clone itself: Its antigen is not identified.

With 60 Vbeta and 13 Jbeta primers, the PCR was carried out. Clones were sequenced by immunoSEQ multiplex PCR, and TCRdb holds only the in-frame ones, with some missing. The data hold about 300,000 clones, with roughly 90% observed a single time. Germline assignment: CDR1 SNHLY and CDR2 FYNNEI. V lost 0 bases and J 1 base, leaving 10 bases between the germline ends. The CDR3 covers 16 residues. The source material was PBMCs. This chain uses TRBV2 with TRBJ2-4, with a possible D match to TRBD2 (6 bases). This sequence was found in a middle-aged man in good health and CMV-seropositive. The CDR3 nucleotides are TGTGCCAGCAGTGAAGCGCTTCGGGGGGCCAAAAACATTCAGTACTTC. It yields the protein CASSEALRGAKNIQYF.